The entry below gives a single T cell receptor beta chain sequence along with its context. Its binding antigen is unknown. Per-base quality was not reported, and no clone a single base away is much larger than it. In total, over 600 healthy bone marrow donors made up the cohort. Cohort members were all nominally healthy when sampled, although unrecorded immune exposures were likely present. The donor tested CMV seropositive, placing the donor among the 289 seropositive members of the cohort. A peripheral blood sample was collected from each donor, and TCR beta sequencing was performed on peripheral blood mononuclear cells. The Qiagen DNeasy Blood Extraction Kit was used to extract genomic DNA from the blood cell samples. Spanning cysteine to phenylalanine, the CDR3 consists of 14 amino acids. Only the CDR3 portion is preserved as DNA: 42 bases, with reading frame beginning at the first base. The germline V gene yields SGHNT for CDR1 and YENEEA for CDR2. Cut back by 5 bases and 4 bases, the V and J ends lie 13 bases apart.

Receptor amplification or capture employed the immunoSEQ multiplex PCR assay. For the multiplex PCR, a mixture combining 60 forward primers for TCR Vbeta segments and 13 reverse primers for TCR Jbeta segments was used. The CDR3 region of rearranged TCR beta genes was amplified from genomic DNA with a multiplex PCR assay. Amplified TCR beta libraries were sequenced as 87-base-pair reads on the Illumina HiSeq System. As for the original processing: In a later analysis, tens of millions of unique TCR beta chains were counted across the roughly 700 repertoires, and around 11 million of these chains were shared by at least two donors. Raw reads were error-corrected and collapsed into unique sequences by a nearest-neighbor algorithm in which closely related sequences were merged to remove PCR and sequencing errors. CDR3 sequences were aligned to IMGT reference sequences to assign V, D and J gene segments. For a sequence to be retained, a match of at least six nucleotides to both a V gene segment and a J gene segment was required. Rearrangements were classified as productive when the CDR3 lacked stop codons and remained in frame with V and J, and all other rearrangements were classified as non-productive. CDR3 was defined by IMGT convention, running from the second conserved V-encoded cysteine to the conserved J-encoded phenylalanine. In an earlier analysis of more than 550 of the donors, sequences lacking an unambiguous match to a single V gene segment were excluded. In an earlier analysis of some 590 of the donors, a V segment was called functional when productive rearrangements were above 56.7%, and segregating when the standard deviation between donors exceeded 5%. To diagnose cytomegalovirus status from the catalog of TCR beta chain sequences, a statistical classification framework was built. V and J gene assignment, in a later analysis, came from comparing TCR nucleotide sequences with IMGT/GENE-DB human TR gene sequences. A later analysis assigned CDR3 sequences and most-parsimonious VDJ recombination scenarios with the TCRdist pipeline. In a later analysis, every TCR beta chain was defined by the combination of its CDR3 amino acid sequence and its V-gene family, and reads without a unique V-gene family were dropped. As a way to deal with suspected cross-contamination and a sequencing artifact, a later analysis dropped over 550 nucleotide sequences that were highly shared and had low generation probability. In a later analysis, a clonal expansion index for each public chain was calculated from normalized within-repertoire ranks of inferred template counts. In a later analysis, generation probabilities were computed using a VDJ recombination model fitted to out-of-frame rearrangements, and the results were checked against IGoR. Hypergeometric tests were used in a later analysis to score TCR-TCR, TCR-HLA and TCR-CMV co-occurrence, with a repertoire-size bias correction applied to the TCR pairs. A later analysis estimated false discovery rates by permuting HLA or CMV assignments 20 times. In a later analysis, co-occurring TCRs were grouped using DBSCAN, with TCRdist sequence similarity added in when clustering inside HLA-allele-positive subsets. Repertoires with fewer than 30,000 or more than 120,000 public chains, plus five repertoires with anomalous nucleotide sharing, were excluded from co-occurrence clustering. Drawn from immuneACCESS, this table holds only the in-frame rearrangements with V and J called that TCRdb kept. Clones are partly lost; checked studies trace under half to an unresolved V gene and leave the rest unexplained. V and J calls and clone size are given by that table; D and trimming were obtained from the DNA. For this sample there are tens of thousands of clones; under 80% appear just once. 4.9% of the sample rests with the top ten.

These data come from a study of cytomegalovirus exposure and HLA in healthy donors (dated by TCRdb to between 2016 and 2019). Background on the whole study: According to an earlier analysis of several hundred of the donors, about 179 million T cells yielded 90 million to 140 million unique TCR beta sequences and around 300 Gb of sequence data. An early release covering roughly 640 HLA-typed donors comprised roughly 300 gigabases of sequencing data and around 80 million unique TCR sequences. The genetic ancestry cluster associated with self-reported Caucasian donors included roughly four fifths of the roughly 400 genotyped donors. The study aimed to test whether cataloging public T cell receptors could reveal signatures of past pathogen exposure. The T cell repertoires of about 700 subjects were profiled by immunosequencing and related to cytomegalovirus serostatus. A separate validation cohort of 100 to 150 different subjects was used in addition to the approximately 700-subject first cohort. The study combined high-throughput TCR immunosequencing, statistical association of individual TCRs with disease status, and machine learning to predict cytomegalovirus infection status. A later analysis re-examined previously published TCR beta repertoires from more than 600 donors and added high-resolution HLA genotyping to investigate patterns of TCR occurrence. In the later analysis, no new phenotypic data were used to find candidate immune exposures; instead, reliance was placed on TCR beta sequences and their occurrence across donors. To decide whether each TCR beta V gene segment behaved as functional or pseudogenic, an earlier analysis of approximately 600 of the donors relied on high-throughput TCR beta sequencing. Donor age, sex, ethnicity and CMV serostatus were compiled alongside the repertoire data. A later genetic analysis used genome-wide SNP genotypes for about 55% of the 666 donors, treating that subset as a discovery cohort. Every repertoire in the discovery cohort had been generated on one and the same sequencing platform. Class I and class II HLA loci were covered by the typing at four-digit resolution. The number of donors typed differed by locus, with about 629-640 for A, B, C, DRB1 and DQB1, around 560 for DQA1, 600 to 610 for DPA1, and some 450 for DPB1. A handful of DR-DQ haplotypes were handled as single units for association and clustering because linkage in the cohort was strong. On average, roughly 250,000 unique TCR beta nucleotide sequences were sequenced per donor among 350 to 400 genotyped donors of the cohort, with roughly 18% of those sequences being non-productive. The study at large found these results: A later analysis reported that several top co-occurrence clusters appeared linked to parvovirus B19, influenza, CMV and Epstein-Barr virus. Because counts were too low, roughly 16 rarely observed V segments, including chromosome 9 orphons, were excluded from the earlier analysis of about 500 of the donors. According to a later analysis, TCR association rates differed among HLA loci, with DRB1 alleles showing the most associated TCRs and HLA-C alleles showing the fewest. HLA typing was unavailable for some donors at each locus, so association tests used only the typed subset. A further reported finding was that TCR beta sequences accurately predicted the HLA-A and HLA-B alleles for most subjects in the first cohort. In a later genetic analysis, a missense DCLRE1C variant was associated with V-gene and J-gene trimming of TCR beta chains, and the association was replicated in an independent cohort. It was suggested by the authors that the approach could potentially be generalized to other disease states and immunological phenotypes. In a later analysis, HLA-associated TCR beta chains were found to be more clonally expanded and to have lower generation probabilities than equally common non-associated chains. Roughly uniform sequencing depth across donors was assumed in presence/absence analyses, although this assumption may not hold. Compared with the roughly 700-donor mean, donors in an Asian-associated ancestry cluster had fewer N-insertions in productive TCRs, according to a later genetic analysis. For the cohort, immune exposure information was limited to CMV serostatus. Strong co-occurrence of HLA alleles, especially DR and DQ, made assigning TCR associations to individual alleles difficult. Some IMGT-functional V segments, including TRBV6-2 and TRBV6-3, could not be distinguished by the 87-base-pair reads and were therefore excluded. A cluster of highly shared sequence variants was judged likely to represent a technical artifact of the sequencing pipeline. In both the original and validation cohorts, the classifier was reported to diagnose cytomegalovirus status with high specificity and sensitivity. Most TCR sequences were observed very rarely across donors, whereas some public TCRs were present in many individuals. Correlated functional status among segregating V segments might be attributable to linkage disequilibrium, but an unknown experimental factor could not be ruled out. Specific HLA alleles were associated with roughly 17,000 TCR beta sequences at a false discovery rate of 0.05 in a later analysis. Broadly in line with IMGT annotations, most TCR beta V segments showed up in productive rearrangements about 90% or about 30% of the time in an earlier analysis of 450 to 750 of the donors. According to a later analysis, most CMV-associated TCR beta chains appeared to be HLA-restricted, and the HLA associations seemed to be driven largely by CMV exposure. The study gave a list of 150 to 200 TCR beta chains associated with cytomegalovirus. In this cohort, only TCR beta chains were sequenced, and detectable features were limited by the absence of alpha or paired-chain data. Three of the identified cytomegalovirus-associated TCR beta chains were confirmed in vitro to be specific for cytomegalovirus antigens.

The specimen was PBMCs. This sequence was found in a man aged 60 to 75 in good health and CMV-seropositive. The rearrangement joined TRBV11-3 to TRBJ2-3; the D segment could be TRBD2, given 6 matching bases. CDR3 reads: CASSLGSPADTQYF. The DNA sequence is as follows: TGTGCCAGCAGCCTCGGGAGCCCAGCAGATACGCAGTATTTT.